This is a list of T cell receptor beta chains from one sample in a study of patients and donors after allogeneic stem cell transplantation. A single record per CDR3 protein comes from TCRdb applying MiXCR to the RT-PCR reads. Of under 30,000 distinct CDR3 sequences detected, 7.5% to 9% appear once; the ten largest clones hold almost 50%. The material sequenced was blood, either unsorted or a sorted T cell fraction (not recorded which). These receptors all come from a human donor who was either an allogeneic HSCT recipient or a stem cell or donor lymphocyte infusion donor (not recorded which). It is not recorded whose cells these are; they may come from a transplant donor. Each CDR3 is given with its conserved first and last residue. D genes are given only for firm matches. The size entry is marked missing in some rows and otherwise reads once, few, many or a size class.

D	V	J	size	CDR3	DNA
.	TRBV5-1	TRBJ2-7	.	CASSLGQETYEQYF	TGCGCCAGCAGCTTGGGACAGGAGACCTACGAGCAGTACTTC
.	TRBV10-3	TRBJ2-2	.	CAISESPATTGELFF	TGTGCCATCAGTGAGTCGCCCGCAACCACCGGGGAGCTGTTTTTT
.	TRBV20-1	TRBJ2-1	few	CSASIPSNEQFF	TGCAGTGCTAGTATCCCTTCCAATGAGCAGTTCTTC
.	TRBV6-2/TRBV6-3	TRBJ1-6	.	CASSYSQPGMPSPLHF	TGTGCCAGCAGTTACTCTCAACCCGGGATGCCGTCACCCCTCCACTTT
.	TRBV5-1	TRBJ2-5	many	CASSPMDSQETQYF	TGCGCCAGCAGCCCTATGGACAGCCAAGAGACCCAGTACTTC
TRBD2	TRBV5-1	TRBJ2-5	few	CASSFGTSGSTETQYF	TGCGCCAGCAGCTTCGGGACTAGCGGGAGTACTGAGACCCAGTACTTC
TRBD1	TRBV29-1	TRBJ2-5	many	CSGGTGRETQYF	TGCAGCGGGGGGACAGGGAGAGAGACCCAGTACTTC
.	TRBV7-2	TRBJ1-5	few	CASSLVGSAQHF	TGTGCCAGCAGCTTAGTGGGATCGGCCCAGCATTTT
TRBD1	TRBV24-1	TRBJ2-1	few	CATSDPRQGAYNEQFF	TGTGCCACCAGTGACCCCCGACAGGGGGCGTACAATGAGCAGTTCTTC
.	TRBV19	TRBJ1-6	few	CASSTRASNSPLHF	TGTGCCAGTAGTACCAGGGCCTCAAATTCACCCCTCCACTTT
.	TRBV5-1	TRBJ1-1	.	CASSLDQNTEAFF	TGCGCCAGCAGCTTGGATCAGAACACTGAAGCTTTCTTT
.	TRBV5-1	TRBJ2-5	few	CASSLVSQETQYF	TGCGCCAGCAGCTTGGTTTCGCAGGAGACCCAGTACTTC
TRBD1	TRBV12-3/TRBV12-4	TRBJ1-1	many	CASSLTRGQGAFF	TGTGCCAGCAGTCTAACCAGGGGGCAGGGAGCTTTCTTT
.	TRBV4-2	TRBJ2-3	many	CASSQDGADTQYF	TGTGCCAGCAGCCAAGATGGGGCCGATACGCAGTATTTT
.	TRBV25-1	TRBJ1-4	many	CASSYRQTGKLFF	TGTGCCAGCAGTTATCGACAGACCGGAAAACTGTTTTTT
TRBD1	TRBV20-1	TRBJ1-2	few	CSARGTANYGYTF	TGCAGTGCGAGGGGGACAGCAAACTATGGCTACACCTTC
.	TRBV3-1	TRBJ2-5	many	CASSQEIGLGETQYF	TGTGCCAGCAGCCAAGAAATTGGTTTGGGGGAGACCCAGTACTTC
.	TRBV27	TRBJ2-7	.	CASSLSGRGGSYEQYF	TGTGCCAGCAGTTTATCGGGCCGTGGTGGATCCTACGAGCAGTACTTC
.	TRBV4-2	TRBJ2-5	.	CASSQVTGGGAETQYF	TGTGCCAGCAGCCAAGTTACAGGGGGGGGAGCAGAGACCCAGTACTTC
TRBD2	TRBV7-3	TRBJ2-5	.	CASSRSGGAFETQYF	TGTGCCAGCAGCCGTAGCGGGGGGGCATTTGAGACCCAGTACTTC
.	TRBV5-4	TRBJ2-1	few	CASSLRPEQFF	TGTGCCAGCAGCTTGCGGCCGGAGCAGTTCTTC
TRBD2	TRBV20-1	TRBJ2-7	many	CSVGGGTSYEQYF	TGCAGTGTTGGCGGGGGAACCTCCTACGAGCAGTACTTC
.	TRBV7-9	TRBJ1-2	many	CASSLTGTGYGYTF	TGTGCCAGCAGCTTAACAGGGACCGGCTATGGCTACACCTTC
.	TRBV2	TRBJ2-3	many	CASSETIGWDTQYF	TGTGCCAGCAGTGAAACTATAGGGTGGGATACGCAGTATTTT
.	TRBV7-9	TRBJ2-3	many	CASSLATRSTDTQYF	TGTGCCAGCAGCTTAGCGACAAGAAGCACAGATACGCAGTATTTT
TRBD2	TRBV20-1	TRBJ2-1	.	CSARASGTSGRIPYNEQFF	TGCAGTGCTAGAGCCTCAGGGACTAGCGGGAGGATCCCCTACAATGAGCAGTTCTTC
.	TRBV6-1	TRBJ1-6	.	CASSARTGSYNSPLHF	TGTGCCAGCAGTGCGAGAACAGGCTCCTATAATTCACCCCTCCACTTT
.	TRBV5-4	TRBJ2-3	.	CASSTRGLALADTQYF	TGTGCCAGCAGCACTAGGGGCCTTGCTTTAGCAGATACGCAGTATTTT
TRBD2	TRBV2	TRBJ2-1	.	CASSVGTSTFF	TGTGCCAGCAGTGTCGGGACTAGCACGTTCTTC
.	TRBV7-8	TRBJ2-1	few	CATVYNEQFF	TGTGCCACCGTATACAATGAGCAGTTCTTC
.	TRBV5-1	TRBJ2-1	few	CASSIPGGNEQFF	TGCGCCAGCAGCATCCCCGGGGGCAATGAGCAGTTCTTC
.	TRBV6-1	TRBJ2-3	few	CASSEAGVSTDTQYF	TGTGCCAGCAGTGAAGCAGGGGTGAGCACAGATACGCAGTATTTT
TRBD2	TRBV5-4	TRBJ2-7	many	CASSLTSGGSIHEQYF	TGTGCCAGCAGCCTGACTAGCGGGGGGTCCATCCACGAGCAGTACTTC
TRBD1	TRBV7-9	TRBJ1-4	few	CASSIGQGNVEKLFF	TGTGCCAGCAGCATAGGACAGGGGAACGTCGAAAAACTGTTTTTT
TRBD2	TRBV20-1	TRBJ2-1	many	CSATSGASREQFF	TGCAGTGCAACGAGCGGGGCCAGTAGGGAGCAGTTCTTC
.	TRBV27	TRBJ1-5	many	CASSRDKYQPQHF	TGTGCCAGCAGTAGGGACAAATATCAGCCCCAGCATTTT
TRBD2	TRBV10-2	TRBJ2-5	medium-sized	CASSKTSGGTQETQYF	TGCGCCAGCAGTAAGACTAGCGGGGGGACTCAAGAGACCCAGTACTTC
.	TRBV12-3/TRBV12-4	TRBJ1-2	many	CASSSWDKGYGGYTF	TGTGCCAGCAGTTCTTGGGATAAGGGATATGGTGGCTACACCTTC
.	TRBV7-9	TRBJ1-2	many	CASSLGEGVLYGYTF	TGTGCCAGCAGCTTAGGGGAGGGGGTGCTCTATGGCTACACCTTC
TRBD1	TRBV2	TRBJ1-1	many	CASRGQGIAEAFF	TGTGCCAGCAGAGGACAGGGGATCGCTGAAGCTTTCTTT
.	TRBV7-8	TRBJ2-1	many	CASSVAGTSYNEQFF	TGTGCCAGCAGCGTAGCTGGGACCTCATACAATGAGCAGTTCTTC
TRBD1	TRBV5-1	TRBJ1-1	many	CASSWETGRLSEAFF	TGCGCCAGCAGCTGGGAGACAGGGAGGCTCAGTGAAGCTTTCTTT
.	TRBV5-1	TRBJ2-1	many	CASSLQDTSYNEQFF	TGCGCCAGCAGCTTGCAGGACACCTCCTACAATGAGCAGTTCTTC
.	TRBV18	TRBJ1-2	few	CASSPRTLDGYTF	TGTGCCAGCTCACCACGGACTCTAGATGGCTACACCTTC
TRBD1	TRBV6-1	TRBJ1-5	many	CASSELGQSNQPQHF	TGTGCCAGCAGTGAACTGGGACAGAGCAATCAGCCCCAGCATTTT
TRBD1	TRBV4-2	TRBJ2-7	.	CASSQAGTGGYEQYF	TGTGCCAGCAGCCAAGCCGGGACAGGGGGCTACGAGCAGTACTTC
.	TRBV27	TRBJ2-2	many	CASSLSVRLHINTGELFF	TGTGCCAGCAGTTTATCGGTGCGACTCCACATTAACACCGGGGAGCTGTTTTTT
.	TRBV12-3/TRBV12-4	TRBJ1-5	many	CASRPTGFSNQPQHF	TGTGCCAGCAGACCAACAGGGTTCAGCAATCAGCCCCAGCATTTT
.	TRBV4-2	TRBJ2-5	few	CASSQVVEETQYF	TGTGCCAGCAGCCAAGTTGTGGAAGAGACCCAGTACTTC
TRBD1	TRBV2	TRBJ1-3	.	CASSGQGLGGNTIYF	TGTGCCAGCAGCGGACAGGGGCTCGGGGGAAACACCATATATTTT
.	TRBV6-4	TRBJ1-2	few	CASPVFCVQEPHGYTF	TGTGCCAGCCCGGTCTTCTGCGTACAGGAGCCCCATGGCTACACCTTC
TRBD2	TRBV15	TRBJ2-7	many	CATSFRDYGISEQYF	TGTGCCACCAGCTTCCGGGACTACGGTATATCCGAGCAGTACTTC
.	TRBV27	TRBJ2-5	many	CASSPFYIRGKTQYF	TGTGCCAGCAGTCCCTTTTACATAAGGGGGAAGACCCAGTACTTC
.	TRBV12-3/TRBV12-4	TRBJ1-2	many	CASSSRAFYGYTF	TGTGCCAGCAGTTCCCGGGCCTTCTATGGCTACACCTTC